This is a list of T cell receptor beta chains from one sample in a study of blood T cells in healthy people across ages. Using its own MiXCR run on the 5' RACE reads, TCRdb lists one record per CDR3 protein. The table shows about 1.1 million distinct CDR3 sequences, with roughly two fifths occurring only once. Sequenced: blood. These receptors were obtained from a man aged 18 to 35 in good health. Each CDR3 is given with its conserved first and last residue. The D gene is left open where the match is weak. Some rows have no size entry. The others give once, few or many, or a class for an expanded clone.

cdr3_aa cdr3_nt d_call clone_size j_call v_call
CASGNTRELFF TGTGCCAGCGGTAACACCAGGGAGCTGTTTTTT . . TRBJ2-2 TRBV6-2/TRBV6-3
CATTRRDTRQETQYF TGTGCCACCACACGGAGGGACACCCGGCAAGAGACCCAGTACTTC . once TRBJ2-5 TRBV6-5
CASRTPTRQETQYF TGTGCCAGCAGGACCCCGACAAGACAAGAGACCCAGTACTTC . few TRBJ2-5 TRBV28
CSARDLGRASYNEQYF TGCAGTGCTAGAGATCTGGGGAGAGCCTCCTACAATGAGCAGTACTTC . . TRBJ2-7 TRBV20-1
CAGSPASSEKLFF TGTGCCGGCAGTCCTGCGAGTAGTGAAAAACTGTTTTTT . . TRBJ1-4 TRBV27
CASSADRYTGGREKLFF TGTGCCAGCAGCGCGGACAGATATACAGGGGGTCGTGAAAAACTGTTTTTT TRBD1 . TRBJ1-4 TRBV5-4
CASRTGADTQYF TGTGCCAGCCGAACAGGGGCAGATACGCAGTATTTT . . TRBJ2-3 TRBV21-1
CASPGRGVAISTNQPQHF TGTGCCAGCCCAGGGAGAGGGGTAGCTATATCCACCAATCAGCCCCAGCATTTT . . TRBJ1-5 TRBV18
CSSLETGDGYTF TGCAGTTCCCTGGAGACAGGGGATGGCTACACCTTC TRBD1 few TRBJ1-2 TRBV20-1
CSADERNSYNEQFF TGCAGTGCTGATGAGCGTAACTCCTACAATGAGCAGTTCTTC . . TRBJ2-1 TRBV20-1
CASSSLAGRQPGYEQYF TGTGCCAGCAGCTCGCTAGCGGGACGGCAACCGGGCTACGAGCAGTACTTC TRBD2 . TRBJ2-7 TRBV7-9
CASSLVSGQAGEKLFF TGTGCCAGCAGCTTAGTTTCCGGACAGGCGGGTGAAAAACTGTTTTTT TRBD1 . TRBJ1-4 TRBV7-9
CSAGPFRSNQPQHF TGCAGTGCTGGGCCCTTTCGGAGCAATCAGCCCCAGCATTTT . . TRBJ1-5 TRBV20-1
CSDRVPGTSGYEQYF TGCAGTGATAGAGTACCCGGGACTAGCGGTTACGAGCAGTACTTC TRBD2 few TRBJ2-7 TRBV20-1
CASSLRQGGFVQETQFF TGCGCCAGCAGCCTACGTCAGGGAGGTTTTGTCCAAGAGACCCAGTTCTTC . . TRBJ2-1 TRBV4-1
CSATKDRGYEQYF TGCAGTGCTACCAAGGACAGGGGTTACGAGCAGTACTTC TRBD1 few TRBJ2-7 TRBV20-1
CASSSTGDRTDTQYF TGCGCCAGCAGCTCTACGGGGGACCGCACAGATACGCAGTATTTT . . TRBJ2-3 TRBV5-1
CAIRDSPGQYF TGTGCCATCAGGGACAGCCCAGGGCAGTACTTC . . TRBJ2-5 TRBV10-3
CATQKPGATGELFF TGTGCCACGCAAAAGCCAGGGGCCACCGGGGAGCTGTTTTTT . . TRBJ2-2 TRBV24-1
CATNRGRNTEAFF TGTGCCACCAACAGGGGAAGAAACACTGAAGCTTTCTTT TRBD1 . TRBJ1-1 TRBV6-5
CASRERTGPYQETQYF TGTGCCAGCAGGGAACGGACAGGGCCGTACCAAGAGACCCAGTACTTC TRBD1 few TRBJ2-5 TRBV12-3/TRBV12-4
CASSSSDRVMTEAFF TGTGCCAGCAGCTCATCCGACAGGGTTATGACTGAAGCTTTCTTT TRBD1 . TRBJ1-1 TRBV7-2
CASSHNRLASGYGYTF TGTGCCAGCAGCCATAATAGGCTCGCCAGTGGCTATGGCTACACCTTC . . TRBJ1-2 TRBV7-2
CASSHGQGVGYTF TGTGCCAGCAGTCATGGACAGGGTGTAGGCTACACCTTC TRBD1 . TRBJ1-2 TRBV12-3/TRBV12-4
CASSVERGINEQYF TGTGCCAGCAGCGTAGAAAGAGGCATCAATGAGCAGTACTTC . . TRBJ2-7 TRBV9
CASSLGQNEAFF TGTGCCAGCAGCTTGGGGCAGAATGAAGCTTTCTTT . . TRBJ1-1 TRBV5-6
CATSDGISLQGYTF TGTGCCACCAGTGACGGAATCTCTCTACAAGGCTACACCTTC . . TRBJ1-2 TRBV24-1
CASSSNGPFSSNNSPLHF TGTGCCAGCAGCTCAAATGGTCCCTTTAGCTCCAATAATTCACCCCTCCACTTT . . TRBJ1-6 TRBV7-2
CASSYEGNGYTF TGTGCCAGCAGTTATGAGGGGAATGGCTACACCTTC . few TRBJ1-2 TRBV6-2/TRBV6-3
CTSRSATGSYGYTF TGTACCAGCAGATCCGCGACAGGGTCCTATGGCTACACCTTC TRBD1 . TRBJ1-2 TRBV12-3/TRBV12-4
CSASRYRGSYEQYF TGCAGTGCTAGCCGCTACAGGGGTTCCTACGAGCAGTACTTC TRBD1 . TRBJ2-7 TRBV20-1
CASSPYYATNEKLFF TGTGCCAGCAGCCCTTACTATGCAACTAATGAAAAACTGTTTTTT . . TRBJ1-4 TRBV7-8